The 8 T cell receptor beta chains given below trace back to one sample, sequenced in a study of OX40 agonist ivuxolimab in advanced cancers. Assay used: immunoSEQ multiplex PCR; TCRdb lists only in-frame clones, some missing. Found here are approximately 77,000 clones, approximately 92% of them singletons; the top ten hold approximately 0.32%. Material: CD4+ or CD8+ T cells sorted from blood, obtained in a trial of the OX40 agonist ivuxolimab. Every receptor here comes from an adult with an advanced solid tumor such as melanoma, head and neck, liver or kidney cancer.

This chain links TRBV2 with TRBJ2-3, with a possible D match to TRBD2 (5 bases). Germline V lookup: CDR1 SNHLY, CDR2 FYNNEI. This CDR3 contains 15 residues. Between the trimmed V and J ends, which lost 1 base and 2 bases, there was a span of 10 bases. CDR3 in amino acids: CASSEGWGVTDTQYF. CDR3 DNA: TGTGCCAGCAGTGAAGGATGGGGAGTCACAGATACGCAGTATTTT.

The rearrangement joins TRBV29-1 to TRBJ1-2; 9 bases are shared with TRBD1. V lost 5 bases to trimming and J lost 7 bases; unmatched junction nucleotides: 5. The CDR3 length is 12 residues. Looked up from germline, CDR1 is SQVTM and CDR2 is ANQGSEA. CDR3 bases: TGCAGCGTTACTGACAGGGGGTTTGGCTACACCTTC. Amino acids: CSVTDRGFGYTF.

V gene TRBV30 combines with J gene TRBJ1-3; D gene unclear. The CDR3 is 13 residues long. Trimming took 0 bases from V and 0 from J, leaving 3 bases between them. In germline, CDR1 is GTSNPN, CDR2 SVGIG (reference sequence). For the CDR3, the DNA is TGTGCCTGGAGTGTTAACTCTGGAAACACCATATATTTT. Protein: CAWSVNSGNTIYF.

J is TRBJ2-1 and V is TRBV25-1; no reliable D call. Germline lookup yields CDR1 MGHDK and CDR2 SYGVNS. V was trimmed by 3 bases and J by 4 bases, leaving 7 bases between them. The CDR3 is 13 amino acids. In nucleotides, the CDR3 is TGTGCCAGCAGTGATTCCAGGTACAATGAGCAGTTCTTC. Encoded protein: CASSDSRYNEQFF.

The CDR3 sequence is CASSRGTGLYEQYF. Here the CDR3 DNA reads TGTGCCAGCAGTAGGGGGACAGGGCTCTACGAGCAGTACTTC. The chain recombines TRBV7-2 with TRBJ2-7; the match to TRBD1 covers 9 bases. Germline lookup yields CDR1 SGHTA and CDR2 FQGNSA. The CDR3 consists of 14 residues. J gave up 3 bases and V 6 bases, and 6 bases lay outside the gene matches.

This clone was recorded once. The V and J genes are TRBV15 and TRBJ2-5, with 7 bases aligning to TRBD2. The end of the DNA is better explained by TRBJ2-7, so the J call may be wrong. The CDR3 contains 11 residues. Germline loops: CDR1 LNHNV, CDR2 YYDKDF (reference sequence). CDR3 coding DNA: TGTGCCACCAGACGGGGGGACGAGCAGTACTTC. Translating gives CATRRGDEQYF.

This chain uses TRBV10-3 with TRBJ1-3, with 8 bases that match TRBD1. The germline V gene has CDR1 ENHRY and CDR2 SYGVKD. V trimming: 6 bases; J trimming: 0 bases; junction bases outside the gene matches: 7. The CDR3 spans 16 residues. CDR3 sequence reads: CAIRGQALNSGNTIYF. The CDR3 coding sequence is TGTGCCATCAGGGGACAGGCGCTAAACTCTGGAAACACCATATATTTT.

The rearrangement links TRBV27 to TRBJ2-3, with D possibly being TRBD1 or TRBD2 (5 bases each). Trimming left V 6 bases short and J 0 bases short, with 25 bases between. This CDR3 has 19 amino acids. CDR1 is MNHEY, CDR2 SMNVEV, per germline (reference sequence). The CDR3 nucleotides are TGTGCCAGCAGAGCACCCCCGGGACGGGACCTTAACAGCACAGATACGCAGTATTTT. Its protein is CASRAPPGRDLNSTDTQYF.